This T cell receptor (beta chain) was captured in a study of T cell responses to AZD1222 COVID-19 vaccine. Study-wide background: Second doses that came at about 4 or about 12 weeks were put together.

On this clone itself: Antigen unknown.

Using immunoSEQ multiplex PCR, the repertoire was profiled, and TCRdb retains in-frame clones only, with some absent. Of about 120,000 clones listed, 85% to 90% are singletons. The V and J ends lost 3 bases and 6 bases respectively, with 12 bases between them. There are 13 residues in the CDR3. Germline V gene lookup returns CDR1 MNHEY and CDR2 SVGEGT. General study findings and limits: In a largely white British group with more females than males, clonal diversity was possibly underestimated. Increased Spike-specific TCR breadth and depth were observed after two AZD1222 doses. Targets within unmutated variant regions were reportedly found for nearly half of spike-specific TCRs.

The sequenced sample was peripheral blood, obtained on day 0 of AZD1222 vaccination. This receptor was obtained from an adult in good health. The chain links TRBV6-2 or TRBV6-3 to TRBJ2-7; unclear D gene. The CDR3 region has the DNA TGTGCCAGCAGTTATTCTCTGGGCTTCGAGCAGTACTTC. Its protein is CASSYSLGFEQYF.